Below are 10 T cell receptor beta chains sequenced from a single sample in a study of siplizumab effects on memory and regulatory T cells. Clones were read by immunoSEQ multiplex PCR, and TCRdb kept only the in-frame ones, dropping some. This sample has roughly 26,000 clones, with 65% to 90% found just once. What was sequenced was memory CD4+ T cells sorted from blood. The receptors here all came from a human donor in good health.

This sequence joins TRBV2 and TRBJ1-5; D is unresolved. The CDR3 has 12 amino acids. The ends were cut back, 3 bases at V and 6 bases at J, with 6 bases in the middle. Germline V gene lookup returns CDR1 SNHLY and CDR2 FYNNEI. The CDR3 region is CASSEVVQPQHF. The CDR3 DNA sequence: TGTGCCAGCAGTGAGGTGGTTCAGCCCCAGCATTTT.

The chain couples TRBV28 to TRBJ1-5; 7 nucleotides align to TRBD1. The V gene end was trimmed by 0 bases and the J gene end by 6 bases; junction bases not matched to a gene: 5. Germline V gene data show CDR1 as MDHEN and CDR2 as SYDVKM. The CDR3 has 15 amino acids. The CDR3 coding sequence is TGTGCCAGCAGTTTATGGGGCAGGGGGATTCAGCCCCAGCATTTT. It is translated as CASSLWGRGIQPQHF. The whole variable domain, remainder taken from reference TRBV28 and TRBJ1-5, is DVKVTQSSRYLVKRTGEKVFLECVQDMDHENMFWYRQDPGLGLRLIYFSYDVKMKEKGDIPEGYSVSREKKERFSLILESASTNQTSMYLCASSLWGRGIQPQHFGDGTRLSIL.

V is TRBV5-1 and J is TRBJ2-2; D call uncertain. Germline V gene sequence: CDR1 SGHRS, CDR2 YFSETQ. V was trimmed by 3 bases and J by 2 bases, leaving 11 bases between them. The CDR3 spans 15 residues. The CDR3 region is CASSWTTVNTGELFF. The CDR3 DNA sequence: TGCGCCAGCAGCTGGACGACGGTCAACACCGGGGAGCTGTTTTTT.

The genes are TRBV10-3 and TRBJ1-3; unclear D gene. Germline CDR1 ENHRY, CDR2 SYGVKD. This CDR3 spans 15 amino acids. The V end lost 10 bases, the J end lost 6 bases, and 22 bases lay between the germline ends. The CDR3 loop is CATGYRPSLENTIYF. Written as DNA, the CDR3 is TGTGCCACTGGGTATAGGCCCTCTCTGGAAAACACCATATATTTT.

The V call is TRBV7-6, the J call TRBJ2-2; 8 bases fit TRBD2. CDR3 length: 16 residues. Germline CDR1 and CDR2: SGHVS and FNYEAQ. V was pared by 3 bases and J by 6 bases, with 9 bases of the junction left unmatched. CDR3: CASSFRVGRGSGELFF. The CDR3 DNA follows: TGTGCCAGCAGCTTTCGTGTCGGGAGGGGGTCCGGGGAGCTGTTTTTT.

J is TRBJ2-2 and V is TRBV6-1; 8 bases line up with TRBD2. The junction had 5 bases not matched to a gene; V was cut back by 2 bases and J by 3 bases. The CDR3 totals 16 residues. The germline V gene has CDR1 MNHNS and CDR2 SASEGT. In nucleotides, the CDR3 is TGTGCCAGCAGTGAATTGGCGGGAGGTCACACCGGGGAGCTGTTTTTT. The encoded protein is CASSELAGGHTGELFF.

V usage is TRBV11-3 and J usage is TRBJ2-4; 9 positions agree with TRBD2. J lost 8 bases, V lost 5 bases, and 7 bases had no gene match. Germline loops: CDR1 SGHNT, CDR2 YENEEA. The CDR3 is 14 residues long. CDR3 sequence (DNA): TGTGCCAGCAGCGACCATAGCGGGAGTGACATTCAGTACTTC. Translated, it gives CASSDHSGSDIQYF.

The genes are TRBV2 and TRBJ2-3; D is tentatively TRBD1 or TRBD2 (6 bases each). The germline V gene encodes CDR1 SNHLY and CDR2 FYNNEI. V lost 8 bases and J 6 bases, leaving 18 bases between the germline ends. The length of the CDR3 is 14 residues. The CDR3 loop reads CASEDPGGRDTQYF. The CDR3 nucleotides are TGTGCCAGCGAAGATCCCGGGGGCAGGGATACGCAGTATTTT. Looking up the rest from reference TRBV2 and TRBJ2-3 gives the full variable domain: EPEVTQTPSHQVTQMGQEVILRCVPISNHLYFYWYRQILGQKVEFLVSFYNNEISEKSEIFDDQFSVERPDGSNFTLKIRSTKLEDSAMYFCASEDPGGRDTQYFGPGTRLTVL.

The chain couples TRBV5-1 to TRBJ2-2, with 8 bases aligning to TRBD2. After removal of 3 bases from V and 7 bases from J, the junction contained 8 bases not matched to a gene. The CDR3 is made up of 15 amino acids. CDR1 SGHRS and CDR2 YFSETQ come from the germline V gene. CDR3 sequence (DNA): TGCGCCAGCAGCTCCCTCGGGGGGGTTGGCGGGGAGCTGTTTTTT. Translation: CASSSLGGVGGELFF.

The CDR3 here is CASREGGGRGNQPQHF. The CDR3 DNA reads as TGTGCCAGCCGCGAGGGCGGGGGGCGAGGCAATCAGCCCCAGCATTTT. This sequence joins TRBV6-6 and TRBJ1-5; D is possibly TRBD1 (6 bases). CDR3 size: 16 residues. The germline V gene has CDR1 MNHNY and CDR2 SVGAGI (reference sequence). Trimming removed 8 bases from V and 2 bases from J, with 19 bases in between.